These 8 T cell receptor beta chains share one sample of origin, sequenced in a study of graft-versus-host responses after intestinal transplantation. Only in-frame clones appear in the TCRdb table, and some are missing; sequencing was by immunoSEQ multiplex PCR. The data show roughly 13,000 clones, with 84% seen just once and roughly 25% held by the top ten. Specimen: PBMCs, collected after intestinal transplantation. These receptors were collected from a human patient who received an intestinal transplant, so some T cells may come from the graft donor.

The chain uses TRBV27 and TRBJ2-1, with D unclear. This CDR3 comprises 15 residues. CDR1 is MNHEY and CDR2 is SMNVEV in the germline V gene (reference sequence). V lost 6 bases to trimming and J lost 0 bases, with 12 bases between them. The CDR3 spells CASSARLGSYNEQFF. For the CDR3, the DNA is TGTGCCAGCAGCGCTAGGCTTGGCTCCTACAATGAGCAGTTCTTC.

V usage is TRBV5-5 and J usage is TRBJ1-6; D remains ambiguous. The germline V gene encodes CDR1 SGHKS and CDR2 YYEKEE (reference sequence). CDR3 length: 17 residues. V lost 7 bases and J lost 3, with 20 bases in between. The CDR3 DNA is TGTGCCAGCCATTGGCGGGCAACCAAAGACTATAATTCACCCCTCCACTTT. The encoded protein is CASHWRATKDYNSPLHF.

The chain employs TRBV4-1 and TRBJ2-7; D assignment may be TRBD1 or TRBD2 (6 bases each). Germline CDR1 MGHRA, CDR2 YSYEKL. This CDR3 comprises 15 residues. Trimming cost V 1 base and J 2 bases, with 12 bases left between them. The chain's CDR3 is CASSQVGGSPYEQYF. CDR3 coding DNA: TGCGCCAGCAGCCAAGTAGGGGGGTCGCCCTACGAGCAGTACTTC.

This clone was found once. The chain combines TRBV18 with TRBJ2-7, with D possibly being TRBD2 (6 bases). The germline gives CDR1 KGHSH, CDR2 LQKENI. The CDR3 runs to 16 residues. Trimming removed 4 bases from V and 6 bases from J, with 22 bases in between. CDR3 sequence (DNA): TGTGCCAGCTCACTCGGAATGTGGGGGGTAATAGGCGAGCAGTACTTC. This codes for CASSLGMWGVIGEQYF.

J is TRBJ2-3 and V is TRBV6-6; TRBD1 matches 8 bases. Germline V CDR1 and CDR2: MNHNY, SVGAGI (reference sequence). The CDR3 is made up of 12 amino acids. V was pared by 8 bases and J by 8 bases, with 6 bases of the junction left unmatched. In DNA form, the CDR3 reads TGTGCCAGCGGATTCGGACAGGGTACGCAGTATTTT. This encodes CASGFGQGTQYF.

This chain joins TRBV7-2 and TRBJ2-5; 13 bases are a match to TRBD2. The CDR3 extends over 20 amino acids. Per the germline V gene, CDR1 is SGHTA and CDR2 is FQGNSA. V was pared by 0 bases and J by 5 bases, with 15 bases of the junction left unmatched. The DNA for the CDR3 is TGTGCCAGCAGCTTAGCCATTACATGGACTAGCGGGAGATTGCGGGAGACCCAGTACTTC. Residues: CASSLAITWTSGRLRETQYF.

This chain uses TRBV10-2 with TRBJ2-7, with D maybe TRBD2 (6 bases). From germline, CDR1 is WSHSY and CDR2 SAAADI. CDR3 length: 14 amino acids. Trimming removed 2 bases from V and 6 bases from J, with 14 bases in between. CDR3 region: CASSERREPGEQYF. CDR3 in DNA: TGCGCCAGCAGTGAGCGGAGGGAACCCGGCGAGCAGTACTTC.

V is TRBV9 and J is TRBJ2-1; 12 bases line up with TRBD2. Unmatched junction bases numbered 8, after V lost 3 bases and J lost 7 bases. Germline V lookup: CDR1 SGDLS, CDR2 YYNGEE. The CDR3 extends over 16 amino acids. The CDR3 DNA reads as TGTGCCAGCAGCGCCCGACTAGCGGGAGCTCGGAATGAGCAGTTCTTC. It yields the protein CASSARLAGARNEQFF.